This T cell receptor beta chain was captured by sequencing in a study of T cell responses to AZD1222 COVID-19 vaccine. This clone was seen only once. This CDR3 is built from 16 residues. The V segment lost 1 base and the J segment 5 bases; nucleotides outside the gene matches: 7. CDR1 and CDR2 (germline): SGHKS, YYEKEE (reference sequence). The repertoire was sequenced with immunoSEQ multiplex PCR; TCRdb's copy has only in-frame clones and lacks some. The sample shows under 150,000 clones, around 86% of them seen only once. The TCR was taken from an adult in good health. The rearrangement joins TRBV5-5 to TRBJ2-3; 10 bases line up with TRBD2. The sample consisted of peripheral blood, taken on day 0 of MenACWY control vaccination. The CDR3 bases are TGTGCCAGCAGCTTGTACAGCGGGGGGGCCGTAGATACGCAGTATTTT. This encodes CASSLYSGGAVDTQYF.